The sequence of this T cell receptor beta chain was determined in a study of T cell responses to AZD1222 COVID-19 vaccine. Deletions cut 8 bases from V and 1 base from J, with 3 bases between. Germline V gene data show CDR1 as SEHNR and CDR2 as FQNEAQ (reference sequence). The CDR3 runs to 12 residues. As for this clone: What it binds is unknown.

Points from the study as a whole: The donor cohort was predominantly white British with a female majority, and clonal diversity may have been underestimated. After the peak T cell response, and only then, were repertoires sampled. Only five or six people who got AZD1222 tested seropositive at baseline.

The assay was immunoSEQ multiplex PCR, and TCRdb's table has in-frame clones only and misses some. The table lists approximately 120,000 clones, 90% of them singletons. Sequencing was performed on peripheral blood, taken on day 0 of MenACWY control vaccination. The receptor's source is an adult in good health. The chain carries TRBV7-9 and TRBJ2-6; D call uncertain. CDR3 DNA sequence: TGTGCCAGCGAGTCTGGGGCCAACGTCCTGACTTTC. This codes for CASESGANVLTF.